This TCR beta chain was identified in a study of blood T cell repertoires in COVID-19. About the study: PBMCs, B-cell-depleted T cells, or T cells provided the cDNA or gDNA that made up the material.

Assay used: immunoSEQ multiplex PCR; TCRdb lists only in-frame clones, some missing. The profile shows 45,000 to 65,000 clones, 87% of them singletons. The CDR3 consists of 14 residues. V was shortened by 2 bases and J by 2 bases, with 9 bases between the two germline ends. Looked up from germline, CDR1 is SGHDT and CDR2 is YYEEEE. The genes are TRBV5-6 and TRBJ2-3; D gene ambiguous. Sequencing was done on a sample of peripheral blood. The TCR sequence derives from a man aged 45-65 years with active COVID-19. The DNA for the CDR3 is TGTGCCAGCAGCTTCGGAGTTTTCACAGATACGCAGTATTTT. This codes for CASSFGVFTDTQYF.